These 9 T cell receptor beta chains were all obtained from the same sample, sequenced in a study of molecular identifiers for immune sequencing clone quantification. Each CDR3 protein gets one entry after TCRdb re-called the PCR reads with MiXCR. The table includes approximately 41,000 distinct CDR3 sequences, under 25% detected once. Material for sequencing was naive CD8+ T cells from blood, with Jurkat cell RNA spiked in. Subset of the sample: FACS-sorted CD8+CD4-CCR7+CD45RA+ naive T cells. Every receptor here comes from a human donor in good health. Some libraries in this study had Jurkat cell RNA spiked in.

In its sample, this clonotype was seen many times. The chain recombines TRBV6-5 with TRBJ2-7, with 9 bases lining up with TRBD2. This CDR3 is 16 amino acids long. Trimming at V came to 7 bases and at J to 0 bases, leaving 10 bases not matched to a gene. Per germline, CDR1 MNHEY and CDR2 SVGAGI. This chain's CDR3 is CASKMGLADSSYEQYF. The CDR3 region has the DNA TGTGCCAGCAAAATGGGACTAGCCGACAGCTCCTACGAGCAGTACTTC.

This clonotype was seen ten or more times. This CDR3 reads CASSRKAPRNTDTQYF. The CDR3 nucleotides read TGTGCCAGCAGCCGCAAGGCCCCTCGGAACACAGATACGCAGTATTTT. The chain recombines TRBV3-1 with TRBJ2-3; D remains ambiguous. CDR3 length: 16 amino acids. Germline V gene data show CDR1 as LGHDT and CDR2 as YNNKEL (reference sequence). The V gene lost 4 bases and the J gene lost 2 bases, with 16 bases spanning the gap.

There are many counts of this clonotype. CDR3 region: CASSQTSGGYNEQFF. DNA of the CDR3: TGCGCCAGCAGCCAAACTAGCGGGGGGTACAATGAGCAGTTCTTC. The V and J genes are TRBV4-1 and TRBJ2-1; 12 bases fit TRBD2. The V gene's germline CDR1 is MGHRA and CDR2 YSYEKL. The CDR3 consists of 15 residues. Losses at the gene ends were 2 bases for V and 4 bases for J; bases not matched to a gene: 0.

In its sample, this clonotype was seen many times. The CDR3 sequence is CASSSLGTAFYYGYTF. The CDR3 region has the DNA TGTGCCAGCAGTAGCCTAGGGACAGCTTTTTACTATGGCTACACCTTC. V and J are TRBV6-5 and TRBJ1-2, with 7 bases aligning to TRBD1. The CDR3 has 16 amino acids. The ends lost 5 bases at V and 3 bases at J; junction bases unmatched: 12. Per the germline V gene, CDR1 is MNHEY and CDR2 is SVGAGI.

This clonotype was counted a few times. A much more abundant neighbour one base away suggests this may be a read error. This rearrangement joins TRBV2 to TRBJ2-2; 8 nucleotides match TRBD1. CDR3 size: 13 residues. With V trimmed by 8 bases and J by 5 bases, 4 bases remained unmatched. Germline-derived CDR1 and CDR2 are SNHLY and FYNNEI. CDR3 DNA: TGTGCCAGCCAGGACAGGGCGACCGGGGAGCTGTTTTTT. Its protein is CASQDRATGELFF.

This clonotype was observed many times. The chain has TRBV11-2 and TRBJ2-7; TRBD1 agrees at 8 bases. V lost 0 bases and J lost 6; bases outside the gene matches: 10. Germline loops: CDR1 SGHAT, CDR2 FQNNGV. The CDR3 is 16 amino acids. CDR3 DNA sequence: TGTGCCAGCAGCTTAGACCACGGACAGGGAGCTGGCGAGCAGTACTTC. The encoded protein is CASSLDHGQGAGEQYF. Drawing the rest from reference TRBV11-2 and TRBJ2-7, the complete variable domain is EAGVAQSPRYKIIEKRQSVAFWCNPISGHATLYWYQQILGQGPKLLIQFQNNGVVDDSQLPKDRFSAERLKGVDSTLKIQPAKLEDSAVYLCASSLDHGQGAGEQYFGPGTRLTVT.

The chain recombines TRBV7-2 with TRBJ1-5; TRBD1 aligns across 7 bases. There are 14 residues in the CDR3. Trimming at V came to 6 bases and at J to 3 bases, leaving 5 bases not matched to a gene. Germline CDR1 SGHTA, CDR2 FQGNSA. Written as DNA, the CDR3 is TGTGCCAGCAGACTACAGGGGCCCAATCAGCCCCAGCATTTT. This sequence encodes CASRLQGPNQPQHF.

In its sample, this clonotype was seen many times. This sequence joins TRBV27 and TRBJ2-7, with 10 nucleotides matching TRBD1. This CDR3 has 15 residues. Germline CDR1 MNHEY, CDR2 SMNVEV (reference sequence). J gave up 6 bases and V 4 bases, and 9 bases lay outside the gene matches. The CDR3 protein is CASSSSWGQGLEQYF. CDR3 bases: TGTGCCAGCAGTTCTTCCTGGGGACAGGGGCTCGAGCAGTACTTC.

This clonotype showed up many times. The V and J genes are TRBV12-3 or TRBV12-4 and TRBJ2-2; 11 positions match TRBD1. The junction had 13 bases not matched to a gene; V was cut back by 6 bases and J by 7 bases. This CDR3 is built from 17 residues. In DNA form, the CDR3 reads TGTGCCAGCAGCTCCGCCCCTGGGACAGGGGGGGTCGGGGAGCTGTTTTTT. It specifies CASSSAPGTGGVGELFF.